The sequence of this TCR beta chain was determined in a study of shared clonotypes between healthy human individuals. The CD4+ fraction was divided into a CD45RA+ naive subset and a CD45RA-negative memory subset. The CDR3 consists of 14 residues. The V gene's germline CDR1 is MDHEN and CDR2 SYDVKM. Trimming removed 3 bases at V and 5 bases at J, with 13 bases between. The protocol was immunoSEQ multiplex PCR, while the TCRdb copy is restricted to in-frame clones and leaves out a portion. The repertoire has approximately 2,000,000 clones, about 90% of them found once; the top ten carry approximately 0.41%.

The chain combines TRBV28 with TRBJ1-1; D perhaps matches TRBD1 (6 bases). The sequenced material came from naive CD4+ T cells from PBMCs. Subset defined: CD45RA+ positively selected. This TCR came from a young man in good health. Some clones in this sample may be carry-over from other donors' samples. CDR3 amino acids: CASSFKGVRTEAFF. The CDR3, as DNA: TGTGCCAGCAGTTTTAAGGGGGTTCGGACTGAAGCTTTCTTT.